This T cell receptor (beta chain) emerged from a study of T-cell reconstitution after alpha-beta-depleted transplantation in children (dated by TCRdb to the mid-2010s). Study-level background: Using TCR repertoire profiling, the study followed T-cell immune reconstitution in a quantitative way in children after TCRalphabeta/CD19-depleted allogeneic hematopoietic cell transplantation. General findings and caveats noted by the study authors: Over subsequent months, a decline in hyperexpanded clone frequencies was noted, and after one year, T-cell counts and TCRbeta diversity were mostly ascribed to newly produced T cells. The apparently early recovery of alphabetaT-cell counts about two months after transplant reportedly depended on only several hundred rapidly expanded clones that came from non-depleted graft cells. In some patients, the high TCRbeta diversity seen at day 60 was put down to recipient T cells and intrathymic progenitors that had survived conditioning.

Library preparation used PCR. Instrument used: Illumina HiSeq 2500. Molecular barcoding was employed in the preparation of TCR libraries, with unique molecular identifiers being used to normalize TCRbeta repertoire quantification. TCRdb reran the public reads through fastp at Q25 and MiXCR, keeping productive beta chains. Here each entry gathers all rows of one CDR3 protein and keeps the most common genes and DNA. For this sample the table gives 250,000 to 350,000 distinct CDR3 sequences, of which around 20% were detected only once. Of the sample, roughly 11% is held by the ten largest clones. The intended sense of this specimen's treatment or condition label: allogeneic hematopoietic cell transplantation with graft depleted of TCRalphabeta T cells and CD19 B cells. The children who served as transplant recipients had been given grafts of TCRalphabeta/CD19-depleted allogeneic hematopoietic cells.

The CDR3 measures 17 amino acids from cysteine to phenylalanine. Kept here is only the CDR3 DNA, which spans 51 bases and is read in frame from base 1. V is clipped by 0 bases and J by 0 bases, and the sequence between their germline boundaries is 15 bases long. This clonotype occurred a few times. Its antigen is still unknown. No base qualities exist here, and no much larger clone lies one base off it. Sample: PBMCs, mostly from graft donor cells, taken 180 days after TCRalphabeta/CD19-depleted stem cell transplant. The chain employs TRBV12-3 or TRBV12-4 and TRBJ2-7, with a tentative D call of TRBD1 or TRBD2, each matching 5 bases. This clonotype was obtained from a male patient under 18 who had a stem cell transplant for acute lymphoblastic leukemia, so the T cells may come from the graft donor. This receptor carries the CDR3 CASSLASFGTVSYEQYF. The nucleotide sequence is TGTGCCAGCAGTTTAGCGTCTTTCGGGACGGTCTCCTACGAGCAGTACTTC.